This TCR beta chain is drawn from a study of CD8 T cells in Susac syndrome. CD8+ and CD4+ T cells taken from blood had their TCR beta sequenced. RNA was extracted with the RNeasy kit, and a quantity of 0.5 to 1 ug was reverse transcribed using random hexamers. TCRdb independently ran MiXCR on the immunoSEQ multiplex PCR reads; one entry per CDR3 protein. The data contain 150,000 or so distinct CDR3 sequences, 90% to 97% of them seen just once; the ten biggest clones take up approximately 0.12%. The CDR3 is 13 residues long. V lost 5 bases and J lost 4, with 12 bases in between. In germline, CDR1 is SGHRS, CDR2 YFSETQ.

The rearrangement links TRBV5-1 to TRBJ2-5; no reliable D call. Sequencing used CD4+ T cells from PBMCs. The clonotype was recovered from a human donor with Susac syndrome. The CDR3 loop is CASRSYRGETQYF. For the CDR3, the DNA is TGCGCCAGCAGGTCTTACCGCGGAGAGACCCAGTACTTC.